This T cell receptor (beta chain) originates from a study of blood T cell repertoires in COVID-19. Original analysis: The assay estimated nucleated cells by amplifying reference gene primers. Profiled with immunoSEQ multiplex PCR; TCRdb holds only in-frame clones, not every one. V and J calls and clone size are as listed in that table; D and trimming were resolved from the DNA. The sample records 130,000 to 150,000 clones, 88% being singletons. Per germline, CDR1 LNHDA and CDR2 SQIVND (reference sequence). The V end lost 5 bases, the J end lost 0 bases, and 17 bases lay between the germline ends. The length of the CDR3 is 17 residues.

This sequence joins TRBV19 and TRBJ1-5; the D gene is possibly TRBD1 (5 bases). The sequenced sample was peripheral blood. This receptor was taken from a woman aged 45-60 years with acute or convalescent COVID-19. Here the CDR3 DNA reads TGTGCCAGTAGTGCCGACGCTACAGGTTATAGCAATCAGCCCCAGCATTTT. Translation: CASSADATGYSNQPQHF.